This T cell receptor beta chain was documented in a study of T cell repertoires in aging, cancer and after chemotherapy. The wider study: Donor ages fell into six groups from 30 or younger up to 70 or older. Repeat sampling of healthy donors over several months to years showed clear clonal overlap. The full dataset contained several million TCR reads.

Rearranged V-D-J TRB sequences were amplified with a mixed TRB-A/B primer pool. TCRdb redid the calling of the multiplex PCR reads with MiXCR, one entry per CDR3 protein. The data contain roughly 12,000 distinct CDR3 sequences, roughly a quarter of them singletons. The germline CDR1 and CDR2 sequences are SGHTA and FQGNSA. The CDR3 is made up of 16 amino acids. Trimming shortened V by 5 bases and J by 2 bases, and 16 bases separated the two germline ends. This clonotype is labeled medium-sized. The template was genomic DNA from peripheral blood, not RNA. This clonotype was sampled from a human donor in good health. Sample: blood. The chain links TRBV7-2 to TRBJ2-4, with no clear D. DNA for the CDR3: TGTGCCAGCAGCCAAACACGGACCGTAACCAAAAACATTCAGTACTTC. Translation gives CASSQTRTVTKNIQYF.